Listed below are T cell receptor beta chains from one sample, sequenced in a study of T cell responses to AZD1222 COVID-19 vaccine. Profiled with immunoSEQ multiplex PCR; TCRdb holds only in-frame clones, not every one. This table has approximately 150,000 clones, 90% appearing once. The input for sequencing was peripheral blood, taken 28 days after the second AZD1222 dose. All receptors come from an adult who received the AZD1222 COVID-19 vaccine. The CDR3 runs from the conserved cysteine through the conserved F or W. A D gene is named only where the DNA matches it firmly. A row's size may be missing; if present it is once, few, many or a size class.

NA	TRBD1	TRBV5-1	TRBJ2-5	CASSFGRGTKETQYF	TGCGCCAGCAGCTTTGGCAGGGGGACCAAAGAGACCCAGTACTTC
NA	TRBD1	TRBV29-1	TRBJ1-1	CSVAGTGGTEAFF	TGCAGCGTGGCCGGGACAGGGGGCACTGAAGCTTTCTTT
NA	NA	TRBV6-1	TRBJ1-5	CASSESRVGNQPQHF	TGTGCCAGCAGTGAATCCAGGGTGGGCAATCAGCCCCAGCATTTT
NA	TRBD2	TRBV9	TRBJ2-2	CASSVGGSGSANTGELFF	TGTGCCAGCAGCGTAGGGGGTAGCGGGAGTGCGAACACCGGGGAGCTGTTTTTT
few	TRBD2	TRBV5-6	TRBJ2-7	CASSQLAGGTYEQYF	TGTGCCAGCAGCCAACTAGCGGGGGGGACCTACGAGCAGTACTTC
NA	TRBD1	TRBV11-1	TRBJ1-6	CASSLGDGTGLKALHF	TGTGCCAGCAGCTTAGGAGACGGGACAGGGTTGAAGGCCCTCCACTTT
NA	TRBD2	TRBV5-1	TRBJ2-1	CASSLGAGGTYNEQFF	TGCGCCAGCAGCTTGGGTGCGGGGGGCACTTACAATGAGCAGTTCTTC
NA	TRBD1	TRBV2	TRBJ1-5	CASRGTALPQHF	TGTGCCAGCAGGGGGACAGCCTTGCCCCAGCATTTT
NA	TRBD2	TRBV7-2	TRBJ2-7	CASSLRTSGRLDEQYF	TGTGCCAGCAGCTTACGGACTAGCGGGAGGCTCGACGAGCAGTACTTC
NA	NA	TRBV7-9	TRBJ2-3	CASSLAPDTQYF	TGTGCCAGCAGCTTAGCTCCAGATACGCAGTATTTT
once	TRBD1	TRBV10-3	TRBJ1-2	CAARARDREASRNYGYTF	TGTGCCGCAAGGGCGAGGGACAGGGAGGCATCTCGGAACTATGGCTACACCTTC
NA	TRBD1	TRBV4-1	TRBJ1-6	CASSQGGDRAKSPLHF	TGCGCCAGCAGCCAAGGGGGGGACAGGGCTAAGTCACCCCTCCACTTT
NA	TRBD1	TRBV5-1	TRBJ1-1	CASSSGTGRENTEAFF	TGCGCCAGCAGCTCCGGGACAGGGAGGGAGAACACTGAAGCTTTCTTT
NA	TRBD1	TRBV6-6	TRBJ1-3	CASSLGQTSGNTIYF	TGTGCCAGCAGCCTGGGACAGACCTCTGGAAACACCATATATTTT
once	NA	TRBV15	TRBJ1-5	CATSRDARRDNQPQHF	TGTGCCACCAGCAGAGACGCCCGACGAGACAATCAGCCCCAGCATTTT
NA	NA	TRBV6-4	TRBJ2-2	CASSEFPDHPGELFF	TGTGCCAGCAGTGAATTCCCCGACCACCCCGGGGAGCTGTTTTTT
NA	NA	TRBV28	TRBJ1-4	CASSSTVKVEKLFF	TGTGCCAGCAGTTCCACGGTAAAAGTGGAAAAACTGTTTTTT
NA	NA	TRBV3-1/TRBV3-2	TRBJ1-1	CASSQNTPGMNTEAFF	TGTGCCAGCAGCCAAAATACGCCGGGGATGAACACTGAAGCTTTCTTT
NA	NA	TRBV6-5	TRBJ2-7	CASSDNGQTYEQYF	TGTGCCAGCAGCGACAACGGACAGACCTACGAGCAGTACTTC
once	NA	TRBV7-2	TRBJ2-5	CASRRNGYQETQYF	TGTGCCAGCAGGCGTAACGGGTACCAAGAGACCCAGTACTTC
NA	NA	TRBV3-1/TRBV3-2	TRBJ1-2	CASSQDGSGAGKYGYTF	TGTGCCAGCAGCCAAGACGGGTCAGGGGCAGGGAAGTATGGCTACACCTTC
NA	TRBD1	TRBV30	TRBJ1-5	CAWAGGGQPQHF	TGTGCCTGGGCAGGGGGCGGTCAGCCCCAGCATTTT
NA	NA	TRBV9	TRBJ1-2	CASSVGATRQVRGYTF	TGTGCCAGCAGCGTAGGGGCGACCCGCCAGGTCCGTGGCTACACCTTC
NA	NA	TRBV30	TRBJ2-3	CAWGSSPDTQYF	TGTGCCTGGGGGTCGAGCCCAGATACGCAGTATTTT
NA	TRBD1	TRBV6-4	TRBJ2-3	CASSFGTGGADTQYF	TGTGCCAGCAGTTTCGGGACAGGGGGCGCAGATACGCAGTATTTT
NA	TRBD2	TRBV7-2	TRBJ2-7	CASSLSFLAGSYEQYF	TGTGCCAGCAGCTTAAGCTTCCTAGCGGGATCCTACGAGCAGTACTTC
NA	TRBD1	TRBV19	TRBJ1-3	CASRGTGTSGNTIYF	TGTGCCAGTAGAGGGACAGGGACTTCTGGAAACACCATATATTTT
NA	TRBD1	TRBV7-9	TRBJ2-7	CASSLGWTGRGEQYF	TGTGCCAGCAGCCTAGGTTGGACAGGAAGGGGTGAGCAGTACTTC
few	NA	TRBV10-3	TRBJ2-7	CAISENGAPAGYEQYF	TGTGCCATCAGTGAGAATGGGGCCCCGGCTGGATACGAGCAGTACTTC
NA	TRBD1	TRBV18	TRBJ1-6	CASSTSGTGGNSPLHF	TGTGCCAGCTCAACCAGCGGGACAGGGGGTAATTCACCCCTCCACTTT
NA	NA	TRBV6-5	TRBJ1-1	CASIPTGADTEAFF	TGTGCCAGCATCCCAACGGGGGCGGACACTGAAGCTTTCTTT
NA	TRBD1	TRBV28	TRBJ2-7	CASFVPGQGGGNEQYF	TGTGCCAGCTTCGTCCCGGGACAGGGAGGTGGGAACGAGCAGTACTTC
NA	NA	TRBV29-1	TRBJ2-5	CSDTGTQETQYF	TGCAGCGACACGGGAACCCAAGAGACCCAGTACTTC
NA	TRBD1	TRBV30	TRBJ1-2	CAWTLDREGYTF	TGTGCCTGGACGTTGGACAGGGAGGGCTACACCTTC
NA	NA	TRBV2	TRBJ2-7	CASSAVYEQYF	TGTGCCAGCAGTGCAGTTTACGAGCAGTACTTC
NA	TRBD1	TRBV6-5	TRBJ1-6	CAGQGLYNSPLHF	TGTGCCGGACAGGGGTTGTATAATTCACCCCTCCACTTT
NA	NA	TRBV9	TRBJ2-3	CASSVRGLPTTRSTDTQYF	TGTGCCAGCAGCGTCAGGGGACTACCCACTACCCGTAGCACAGATACGCAGTATTTT
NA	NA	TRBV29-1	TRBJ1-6	CSVRESPLVDSPLHF	TGCAGCGTTAGAGAATCCCCGTTAGTAGACTCACCCCTCCACTTT
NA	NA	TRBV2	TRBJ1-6	CASSETGVRSPLHF	TGTGCCAGCAGTGAAACGGGGGTACGGTCACCCCTCCACTTT
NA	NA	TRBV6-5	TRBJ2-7	CASSYRAGLYEQYF	TGTGCCAGCAGTTACAGGGCAGGGCTTTACGAGCAGTACTTC
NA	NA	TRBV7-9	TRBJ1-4	CASSRTLGREKLFF	TGTGCCAGCAGTCGGACCCTCGGTAGGGAAAAACTGTTTTTT
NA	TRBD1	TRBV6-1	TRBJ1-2	CASSELGQGIYGYTF	TGTGCCAGCAGTGAACTAGGACAGGGGATCTATGGCTACACCTTC
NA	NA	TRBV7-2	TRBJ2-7	CASSLGLGGAYEQYF	TGTGCCAGCAGCTTAGGACTAGGGGGGGCCTACGAGCAGTACTTC
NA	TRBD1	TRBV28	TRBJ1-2	CASSPGQGVYGYTF	TGTGCCAGCAGCCCGGGACAGGGTGTATATGGCTACACCTTC